The present TCR beta chain was sequenced within a study of T-cell reconstitution after alpha-beta-depleted transplantation in children. Unique molecular identifiers featured in how the TCRbeta library was prepared. MiXCR, run by TCRdb on the PCR reads, gives a single entry per CDR3 protein. The data show 400,000 to 550,000 distinct CDR3 sequences, about 10% seen once. This clonotype showed up many times. V gave up 6 bases and J gave up 0 bases, with 15 bases separating them. The CDR3 is 16 amino acids. Germline assignment: CDR1 SGHDN and CDR2 FVKESK. The chain joins TRBV14 to TRBJ2-1; D gene uncertain. The specimen comprised PBMCs, sampled before TCRalphabeta/CD19-depleted stem cell transplant. This TCR derives from a child aged 2-9 years with inherited bone marrow failure, due to receive a stem cell transplant. The CDR3 protein is CASSPPHAPSYNEQFF. The CDR3, as DNA: TGTGCCAGCAGTCCCCCTCACGCGCCCTCCTACAATGAGCAGTTCTTC.